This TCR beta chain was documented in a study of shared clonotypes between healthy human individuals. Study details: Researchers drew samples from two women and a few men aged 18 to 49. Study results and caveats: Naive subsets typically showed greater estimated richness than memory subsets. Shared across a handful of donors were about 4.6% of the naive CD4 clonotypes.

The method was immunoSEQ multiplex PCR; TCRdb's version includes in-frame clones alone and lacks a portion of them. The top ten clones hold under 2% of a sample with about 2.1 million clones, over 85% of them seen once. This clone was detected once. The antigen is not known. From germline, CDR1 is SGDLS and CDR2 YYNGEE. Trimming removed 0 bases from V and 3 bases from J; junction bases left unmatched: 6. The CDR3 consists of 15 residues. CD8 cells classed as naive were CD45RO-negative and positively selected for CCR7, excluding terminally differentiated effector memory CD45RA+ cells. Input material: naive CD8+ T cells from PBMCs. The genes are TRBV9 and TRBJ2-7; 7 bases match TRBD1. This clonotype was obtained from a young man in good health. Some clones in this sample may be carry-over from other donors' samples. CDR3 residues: CASSVGGGVLYEQYF. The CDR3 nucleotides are TGTGCCAGCAGCGTAGGAGGGGGCGTCCTCTACGAGCAGTACTTC.